The 8 T cell receptor beta chains below were found in one sample sequenced in a study of T-cell memory formation after mild COVID-19. A single record per CDR3 protein comes from TCRdb applying MiXCR to the 5' RACE reads. The sample contains roughly 180,000 distinct CDR3 sequences, around a tenth of which appear only once. Sequencing was carried out using PBMCs or a T cell subset sorted from them (not recorded which). All receptors derive from a man between 18 and 29 years old who had mild COVID-19 (a few samples of this study predate the infection). Cell type and time point are not known.

DNA of the CDR3: TGTGCCACCAGCAGAGCCCCCACAGGGGGGGACTATGGCTACACCTTC. It codes for CATSRAPTGGDYGYTF. The chain uses TRBV15 and TRBJ1-2, with TRBD1 identical over 8 bases. CDR3 length: 16 residues. Germline V gene lookup returns CDR1 LNHNV and CDR2 YYDKDF (reference sequence). V shed 1 base, J shed 3 bases, and the junction held 7 bases outside the gene matches.

There are many counts of this clonotype. The rearrangement uses TRBV11-2 and TRBJ1-5; TRBD1 agrees at 7 bases. The V and J ends lost 6 bases and 5 bases, in that order; junction bases with no gene match: 10. CDR1 is SGHAT, CDR2 FQNNGV, per germline. The CDR3 runs to 15 residues. The CDR3 protein is CASSSRGGQHQPQHF. CDR3 DNA: TGTGCCAGCAGTTCCCGGGGGGGACAGCATCAGCCCCAGCATTTT.

In its sample, this clonotype was seen many times. The chain has TRBV18 and TRBJ2-1; 9 positions match TRBD1. The CDR3 covers 14 residues. The V and J ends lost 6 bases and 3 bases, in that order; junction bases with no gene match: 3. CDR1 is KGHSH, CDR2 LQKENI, per germline. CDR3 sequence (DNA): TGTGCCAGCTCGCGGGACAGGGTCTACAATGAGCAGTTCTTC. Protein product: CASSRDRVYNEQFF.

This clonotype appeared a few times. The CDR3 is CASSLSPGSSYEQYV. In nucleotides, the CDR3 is TGTGCCAGCAGCTTATCCCCAGGGAGCTCCTACGAGCAGTACGTC. The chain is built from TRBV7-6 and TRBJ2-7; TRBD1 or TRBD2 may be the D gene (5 bases each). Trimming took 2 bases from V and 0 from J, leaving 11 bases between them. Germline values: CDR1 SGHVS, CDR2 FNYEAQ. The CDR3 runs 15 residues.

This clonotype has just a few counts. This chain joins TRBV4-3 and TRBJ2-6, with a possible D match to TRBD1 (5 bases). The CDR3 runs 19 residues. Per the germline V gene, CDR1 is LGHNA and CDR2 is YSLEER. Trimming shortened V by 1 base and J by 1 base, and 17 bases separated the two germline ends. The CDR3 coding sequence is TGCGCCAGCAGCCAAGTTGGTAGGGGCAGACTTTCTGGGGCCAACGTCCTGACTTTC. Translated: CASSQVGRGRLSGANVLTF.

In this sample, this clonotype turned up a few times. The chain has TRBV5-1 and TRBJ2-5; a possible D gene is TRBD1 (7 bases). There are 15 residues in the CDR3. With 4 bases removed from V and 2 bases from J, the gap between germline ends came to 15 bases. Germline-derived CDR1 and CDR2 are SGHRS and YFSETQ. The CDR3 is CASSGGTAPQETQYF. CDR3 sequence (DNA): TGCGCCAGCAGCGGGGGGACAGCTCCACAAGAGACCCAGTACTTC.

This clonotype was recorded at least ten times. This chain links TRBV4-1 with TRBJ2-3, with 10 bases fitting TRBD1. Germline CDR1 MGHRA, CDR2 YSYEKL. The V and J ends lost 2 bases and 4 bases, in that order; junction bases with no gene match: 3. This CDR3 spans 15 amino acids. The CDR3, as DNA: TGCGCCAGCAGCCAACATGGACAGGGGGCAGATACGCAGTATTTT. Translated: CASSQHGQGADTQYF.

Ten or more counts support this clonotype. This chain connects TRBV2 to TRBJ2-5; a weak D match, TRBD1 (6 bases). With 6 bases removed from V and 4 bases from J, the gap between germline ends came to 9 bases. Germline CDR1 reads SNHLY; CDR2 reads FYNNEI. The CDR3 runs to 12 residues. This CDR3 is CASRDRGETQYF. The CDR3 DNA reads as TGTGCCAGCAGGGACAGAGGAGAGACCCAGTACTTC.